What follows is one T cell receptor beta chain and its context. The sample originates from a study of control samples from healthy donors and cancer patients. Profiling relied on immunoSEQ multiplex PCR, and the TCRdb table lists in-frame clones only, not all of them. Here the sample spans some 130,000 clones, approximately 94% being singletons. The CDR3 length is 13 residues. Germline CDR1 reads MNHNY; CDR2 reads SVGAGI (reference sequence). V dropped 5 bases and J dropped 3 bases, with 10 bases sitting between them. Sequenced sample: PBMCs. The clonotype comes from a man between 50 and 59 years old with head and neck cancer. V gene TRBV6-6 combines with J gene TRBJ1-1, with D possibly being TRBD1 (6 bases). The DNA of the CDR3 is TGTGCCAGCAGTCCACAGGGTTACACTGAAGCTTTCTTT. Translation gives CASSPQGYTEAFF.